The 17 T cell receptor beta chains in this list originate from one sample, sequenced in a study of T-cell memory formation after mild COVID-19. TCRdb analysed the 5' RACE reads with MiXCR anew, one entry per CDR3 protein. The sample has about 350,000 distinct CDR3 sequences; around 13% are singletons. Sequenced: PBMCs or a T cell subset sorted from them (not recorded which). The receptors shown here come from a man aged 18 to 35 who had mild COVID-19 (a few samples of this study predate the infection). Cell type and time point are not known.

This clonotype was picked up a small number of times. The chain links TRBV4-3 to TRBJ2-5, with TRBD1 identical over 11 bases. Germline lookup yields CDR1 LGHNA and CDR2 YSLEER. The CDR3 consists of 18 residues. V lost 0 bases to trimming and J lost 3 bases; unmatched junction nucleotides: 9. In DNA form, the CDR3 reads TGCGCCAGCAGCCAAGATCTCGGGACAGGGGGAAGGAAAGAGACCCAGTACTTC. Translation: CASSQDLGTGGRKETQYF.

There are a few counts of this clonotype. This rearrangement joins TRBV28 to TRBJ2-2, with TRBD1 matching over 9 bases. This CDR3 comprises 14 residues. With V trimmed by 6 bases and J by 9 bases, 8 bases remained unmatched. Germline V gene sequence: CDR1 MDHEN, CDR2 SYDVKM. The CDR3 DNA follows: TGTGCCAGCAGCCCTGACAGGGGGAAAAGGGAGCTGTTTTTT. Translation: CASSPDRGKRELFF. The full variable domain, its missing parts supplied by reference TRBV28 and TRBJ2-2, is DVKVTQSSRYLVKRTGEKVFLECVQDMDHENMFWYRQDPGLGLRLIYFSYDVKMKEKGDIPEGYSVSREKKERFSLILESASTNQTSMYLCASSPDRGKRELFFGEGSRLTVL.

CDR3 sequence: CASFDGSGGGDTQYF. CDR3 sequence (DNA): TGCGCCAGCTTCGATGGTAGCGGGGGTGGAGATACGCAGTATTTT. The chain carries TRBV5-1 and TRBJ2-3; TRBD2 matches 9 bases. Germline CDR1 and CDR2: SGHRS and YFSETQ. Trimming took 7 bases from V and 5 from J; bases not matched to a gene: 11. This CDR3 spans 15 amino acids.

This clonotype was found many times. The chain joins TRBV5-1 to TRBJ2-1; no firm D call. Trimming stripped 5 bases from V and 0 bases from J, with 6 bases between. This CDR3 spans 13 amino acids. The germline gives CDR1 SGHRS, CDR2 YFSETQ. The CDR3 sequence: CASSQSSYNEQFF. The CDR3 DNA reads TGCGCCAGCAGTCAGAGCTCCTACAATGAGCAGTTCTTC.

This clonotype was seen a handful of times. The chain combines TRBV20-1 with TRBJ2-3; TRBD2 might be the D (7 bases). In germline, CDR1 is DFQATT, CDR2 SNEGSKA (reference sequence). V lost 6 bases and J lost 1, with 20 bases in between. The CDR3 has 16 amino acids. The chain's CDR3 is CSAPGDPSGRTDTQYF. The CDR3 nucleotides are TGCAGTGCCCCAGGGGACCCTAGCGGACGCACAGATACGCAGTATTTT.

The chain has TRBV12-3 or TRBV12-4 and TRBJ1-2; D uncertain. V gave up 6 bases and J gave up 4 bases, with 12 bases separating them. The CDR3 has 13 residues. CDR3: CASRPDGLYGYTF. DNA for the CDR3: TGTGCCAGCAGACCCGACGGCCTCTATGGCTACACCTTC.

This clonotype was counted many times. DNA for the CDR3: TGTGCCAGCAGTTTAAGTGATTCACCCCTCCACTTT. The encoded protein is CASSLSDSPLHF. This chain uses TRBV12-3 or TRBV12-4 with TRBJ1-6; D is unclear. Trimming took off 2 bases at V and 8 bases at J, with 4 bases between the two ends. The CDR3 is 12 amino acids.

V and J are TRBV6-1 and TRBJ2-2, with 7 bases identical to TRBD1. J lost 5 bases, V lost 4 bases, and 10 bases had no gene match. Looked up from germline, CDR1 is MNHNS and CDR2 is SASEGT. There are 16 residues in the CDR3. CDR3 region: CASSGIQTGLTGELFF. The CDR3 region has the DNA TGTGCCAGCAGTGGGATCCAGACAGGGTTGACCGGGGAGCTGTTTTTT.

The V call is TRBV20-1, the J call TRBJ2-7, with D possibly matching TRBD2 (6 bases). CDR3 length equals 12 residues. The germline V and J ends were trimmed by 3 bases and 6 bases, with 12 bases remaining between them. Germline V lookup: CDR1 DFQATT, CDR2 SNEGSKA (reference sequence). The CDR3 DNA reads as TGCAGTGCTAGGGTCGGGGGTGGCGAGCAGTACGTC. It yields the protein CSARVGGGEQYV.

This clonotype came up a few times. The chain carries TRBV7-6 and TRBJ2-3; 11 bases align to TRBD2. CDR1 SGHVS and CDR2 FNYEAQ come from the germline V gene. V was pared by 5 bases and J by 1 base, with 2 bases of the junction left unmatched. The CDR3 is 15 amino acids. CDR3 protein: CASSRLAGRTDTQYF. The CDR3 DNA reads as TGTGCCAGCAGCCGACTAGCGGGGCGCACAGATACGCAGTATTTT.

The chain employs TRBV18 and TRBJ2-1, with 12 bases fitting TRBD2. This CDR3 is built from 15 residues. The J segment lost 8 bases and the V segment lost 6 bases, leaving 8 bases of the junction unmatched. Per the germline V gene, CDR1 is KGHSH and CDR2 is LQKENI. CDR3 coding DNA: TGTGCCAGCTCTCCAGGACTAGCGGGGAGGTATGAGCAGTTCTTC. Protein product: CASSPGLAGRYEQFF.

There are many counts of this clonotype. V usage is TRBV3-1 and J usage is TRBJ2-5; TRBD2 is a possible D gene (6 bases). Trimming left V 1 base short and J 7 bases short, with 13 bases between. The CDR3 is 14 residues long. Per the germline V gene, CDR1 is LGHDT and CDR2 is YNNKEL (reference sequence). CDR3 amino acids: CASSQVGLKATQYF. DNA for the CDR3: TGTGCCAGCAGCCAAGTGGGACTCAAAGCGACCCAGTACTTC.

V is TRBV7-9 and J is TRBJ1-2; the D is unclear. CDR3 length equals 13 residues. V was clipped by 5 bases and J by 8 bases, with 15 bases between them. Looked up from germline, CDR1 is SEHNR and CDR2 is FQNEAQ (reference sequence). CDR3 residues: CASSQWAVQGYTF. CDR3 bases: TGTGCCAGCAGCCAGTGGGCAGTCCAGGGCTACACCTTC.

A few counts support this clonotype. This rearrangement joins TRBV5-4 to TRBJ2-7, with 8 bases matching TRBD1. Germline V CDR1 and CDR2: SGHNT, YYREEE (reference sequence). The CDR3 has 14 residues. With V trimmed by 0 bases and J by 5 bases, 4 bases remained unmatched. CDR3 sequence reads: CASSLVGQGNEQYV. In nucleotides, the CDR3 is TGTGCCAGCAGCTTGGTAGGACAGGGAAACGAGCAGTACGTC.

This chain joins TRBV12-3 or TRBV12-4 and TRBJ1-1; D is ambiguous. Trimming removed 2 bases from V and 1 base from J, with 5 bases in between. The CDR3 contains 13 residues. The CDR3 DNA reads TGTGCCAGCAGTTTACCGTGGAACACTGAAGCTTTCTTT. Its protein product is CASSLPWNTEAFF.

This clonotype was detected many times. This chain joins TRBV5-1 and TRBJ2-5; TRBD2 might be the D (6 bases). Per the germline V gene, CDR1 is SGHRS and CDR2 is YFSETQ. Trimming removed 4 bases at V and 4 bases at J, with 26 bases between. The CDR3 loop spans 18 amino acids. The CDR3 DNA reads as TGCGCCAGCAGCCCGGGGGTTTCGTGGGGCCTCACCGGAGAGACCCAGTACTTC. Translation gives CASSPGVSWGLTGETQYF.

This clonotype was found many times. The rearrangement joins TRBV12-3 or TRBV12-4 to TRBJ2-1; 7 bases align to TRBD1. The CDR3 extends over 15 amino acids. V dropped 6 bases and J dropped 9; count of bases not matched to a gene: 14. Here the CDR3 reads CASRRSEGATVEQFF. In nucleotides, the CDR3 is TGTGCCAGCAGAAGGAGTGAGGGGGCGACGGTTGAGCAGTTCTTC.